The text below deals with one TCR beta chain. The target antigen is unknown. Method: immunoSEQ multiplex PCR; TCRdb's copy keeps in-frame clones and lacks some. The sample has some 78,000 clones; about 83% are singletons. This CDR3 has 12 amino acids. Germline loops: CDR1 GTSNPN, CDR2 SVGIG (reference sequence). Trimming removed 4 bases from V and 8 bases from J, with 14 bases in between. The source of the sample is a study of T cell responses to AZD1222 COVID-19 vaccine. Study conclusions and caveats: At study baseline, merely about 6 AZD1222 recipients were seropositive.

This rearrangement joins TRBV30 to TRBJ1-2; TRBD1 is a possible D gene (6 bases). This specimen consisted of peripheral blood, obtained 28 days after the second AZD1222 dose. The source of this sequence is an adult who received the AZD1222 COVID-19 vaccine. This CDR3 is CAWNSRDIGYTF. The CDR3 coding sequence is TGTGCCTGGAATTCCCGGGACATAGGCTACACCTTC.